These 15 T cell receptor beta chains share one sample of origin, sequenced in a study of T-cell reconstitution after alpha-beta-depleted transplantation in children. TCRbeta library construction was performed incorporating unique molecular identifiers. TCRdb processed the PCR reads anew with MiXCR; each CDR3 protein has one entry. The data contain fewer than 700,000 distinct CDR3 sequences, more than 20% of them singletons. The source material was PBMCs, mostly from graft donor cells, sampled 360 days after TCRalphabeta/CD19-depleted stem cell transplant. These receptors all come from a boy in the first two years of life who had a stem cell transplant for acute myeloid leukemia, so the T cells may come from the graft donor.

Ten or more counts support this clonotype. The gene calls are TRBV5-1 and TRBJ2-7, with unresolved D. The CDR3 is 14 residues long. Trimming stripped 1 base from V and 0 bases from J, with 8 bases between. Germline CDR1 and CDR2: SGHRS and YFSETQ. CDR3 DNA sequence: TGCGCCAGCAGCTTGTCCCCAGTCTCCTACGAGCAGTACGTC. It specifies CASSLSPVSYEQYV.

J is TRBJ2-7 and V is TRBV6-1, with 7 bases lining up with TRBD1. The J segment lost 5 bases and the V segment lost 7 bases, leaving 20 bases of the junction unmatched. The germline gives CDR1 MNHNS, CDR2 SASEGT. This CDR3 is 17 amino acids long. DNA of the CDR3: TGTGCCAGCACCAGGGAGAGCTTCAGACAGGGAACCCACGAGCAGTACTTC. Protein product: CASTRESFRQGTHEQYF.

This rearrangement joins TRBV7-9 to TRBJ2-7, with 7 positions matching TRBD1. V lost 5 bases to trimming and J lost 3 bases; unmatched junction nucleotides: 7. The CDR3 sequence is 14 residues long. Germline assignment: CDR1 SEHNR and CDR2 FQNEAQ (reference sequence). This CDR3 reads CASSHTTGNYEQYF. Written as DNA, the CDR3 is TGTGCCAGCAGCCACACGACAGGGAACTACGAGCAGTACTTC.

This clonotype came up many times. The chain joins TRBV20-1 to TRBJ2-1, with D unresolved. Germline V CDR1 and CDR2: DFQATT, SNEGSKA (reference sequence). V gave up 1 base and J gave up 12 bases, with 10 bases separating them. The CDR3 loop spans 11 amino acids. For the CDR3, the DNA is TGCAGTGCTAGAGTTAAATCGCGGCAGTTCTTC. This sequence encodes CSARVKSRQFF.

The V call is TRBV6-5, the J call TRBJ2-5, with 7 positions matching TRBD1. With V trimmed by 0 bases and J by 1 base, 5 bases remained unmatched. The CDR3 covers 16 residues. Germline V gene sequence: CDR1 MNHEY, CDR2 SVGAGI. The CDR3 here is CASSYSQGPFQETQYF. CDR3 nucleotide sequence: TGTGCCAGCAGTTACTCACAGGGGCCCTTCCAAGAGACCCAGTACTTC.

The V and J genes are TRBV6-1 and TRBJ1-1; unclear D gene. V was shortened by 6 bases and J by 8 bases, with 13 bases between the two germline ends. The CDR3 is made up of 12 amino acids. Germline V CDR1 and CDR2: MNHNS, SASEGT. The CDR3 sequence is CASSPRRPEAFF. The CDR3 nucleotides read TGTGCCAGCAGCCCTCGAAGACCGGAAGCTTTCTTT.

This clonotype was observed many times. V gene TRBV6-5 combines with J gene TRBJ1-2; a possible D gene is TRBD1 (5 bases). The V and J ends lost 5 bases and 6 bases respectively, with 16 bases between them. This CDR3 is built from 14 residues. Germline V gene sequence: CDR1 MNHEY, CDR2 SVGAGI. The CDR3 protein is CASSTAGTINGYTF. The DNA for the CDR3 is TGTGCCAGCAGTACCGCCGGGACGATTAATGGCTACACCTTC.

The chain joins TRBV5-1 to TRBJ1-3; D ambiguous. The V end was cut by 2 bases, the J end by 0 bases, with 12 bases between. The CDR3 is 16 residues long. Germline loops: CDR1 SGHRS, CDR2 YFSETQ. The CDR3 is CASSFEVASSGNTIYF. Written as DNA, the CDR3 is TGCGCCAGCAGCTTTGAAGTTGCGAGCTCTGGAAACACCATATATTTT.

This clonotype appeared many times. The chain recombines TRBV5-5 with TRBJ2-7, with D perhaps matching TRBD1 (6 bases). This CDR3 is built from 16 residues. Trimming took 4 bases from V and 2 from J, leaving 19 bases between them. The V gene's germline CDR1 is SGHKS and CDR2 YYEKEE (reference sequence). CDR3 DNA: TGTGCCAGCAGCCCGCCCCGGACAGTTCAGGCCTACGAGCAGTACTTC. Translation gives CASSPPRTVQAYEQYF.

The chain is built from TRBV20-1 and TRBJ2-2; 8 bases align to TRBD1. Germline V CDR1 and CDR2: DFQATT, SNEGSKA (reference sequence). The CDR3 covers 13 residues. V shed 6 bases and J 8 bases; nucleotides not matched to a gene: 8. The CDR3 sequence: CSAIRQGWGELFF. The CDR3 DNA reads TGCAGTGCCATAAGACAGGGGTGGGGGGAGCTGTTTTTT.

The sample holds many counts of this clonotype. The chain employs TRBV20-1 and TRBJ2-5; the D gene could be TRBD1 or TRBD2 (5 bases each). The CDR3 is 15 residues long. The V end lost 1 base, the J end lost 2 bases, and 14 bases lay between the germline ends. Germline values: CDR1 DFQATT, CDR2 SNEGSKA (reference sequence). CDR3 sequence: CSARVHGAPQETQYF. CDR3 coding DNA: TGCAGTGCTAGAGTTCACGGGGCCCCACAAGAGACCCAGTACTTC.

This sequence joins TRBV28 and TRBJ2-7, with D possibly TRBD1 on 6 matching bases. Germline V CDR1 and CDR2: MDHEN, SYDVKM. Trimming removed 5 bases at V and 0 bases at J, with 17 bases between. The CDR3 has 16 amino acids. As DNA, the CDR3 is TGTGCCAGCAGTCCTCAGGGGTTGGAGAGCTCCTACGAGCAGTACGTC. Amino acids: CASSPQGLESSYEQYV.

For this clonotype: Only one base separates this from a far larger clonotype, so it likely reflects a read error. This chain uses TRBV7-2 with TRBJ1-1; D remains unclear. The CDR3 is 13 residues long. V lost 5 bases and J 1 base, leaving 8 bases between the germline ends. Germline loops: CDR1 SGHTA, CDR2 FQGNSA. The CDR3 DNA is TGTGCCAGCAGCCACGGCGGGAACACTGAAGCTTTCTTT. This codes for CASSHGGNTEAFF. Drawing the rest from reference TRBV7-2 and TRBJ1-1, the complete variable domain is GAGVSQSPSNKVTEKGKDVELRCDPISGHTALYWYRQSLGQGLEFLIYFQGNSAPDKSGLPSDRFSAERTGGSVSTLTIQRTQQEDSAVYLCASSHGGNTEAFFGQGTRLTVV.

Points on this clonotype: Just one base apart from a much larger clone, this may be a read error. The chain combines TRBV12-3 or TRBV12-4 with TRBJ2-1; maybe TRBD2 (6 bases). The ends were cut back, 3 bases at V and 7 bases at J, with 13 bases in the middle. This CDR3 comprises 14 residues. CDR3 sequence reads: CASSFPSGVNEQFF. Here the CDR3 DNA reads TGTGCCAGCAGTTTCCCATCGGGGGTTAATGAGCAGTTCTTC.

This clonotype was seen at least ten times. The chain couples TRBV20-1 to TRBJ2-7; 8 positions match TRBD1. The CDR3 runs 13 residues. V gave up 6 bases and J gave up 5 bases; unmatched junction bases: 9. Germline CDR1 is DFQATT and CDR2 is SNEGSKA (reference sequence). This chain's CDR3 is CSAPDREEDEQYV. CDR3 DNA: TGCAGTGCACCGGACAGGGAGGAAGACGAGCAGTACGTC.